This T cell receptor beta chain was profiled in a study of post-analysis software for immune sequencing data. Findings and caveats of the study: When patients were compared with controls, a handful of TRBV segments were more frequent, TRBV5-6, TRBV5-1 and TRBV20-1 among them.

Concerning this clonotype itself: The antigen is undetermined.

Prepared TCR beta cDNA libraries contained unique molecular identifiers. TCRdb reanalysed the PCR reads using MiXCR and keeps one entry per CDR3 protein. The top ten hold around 4.7% of the sample, which has around 770,000 distinct CDR3 sequences, around 42% seen once. V was pared by 4 bases and J by 0 bases, with 12 bases between. Germline assignment: CDR1 KGHDR and CDR2 SFDVKD. The CDR3 totals 16 residues. The source is a girl between 10 and 17 years old with multiple sclerosis. The V gene is TRBV24-1, the J gene TRBJ2-1, with a tentative D call TRBD2 (6 bases). Source material: blood. As DNA, the CDR3 is TGTGCCACCAGTGACCCTAGCGAGAGCTCCTACAATGAGCAGTTCTTC. It is translated as CATSDPSESSYNEQFF.